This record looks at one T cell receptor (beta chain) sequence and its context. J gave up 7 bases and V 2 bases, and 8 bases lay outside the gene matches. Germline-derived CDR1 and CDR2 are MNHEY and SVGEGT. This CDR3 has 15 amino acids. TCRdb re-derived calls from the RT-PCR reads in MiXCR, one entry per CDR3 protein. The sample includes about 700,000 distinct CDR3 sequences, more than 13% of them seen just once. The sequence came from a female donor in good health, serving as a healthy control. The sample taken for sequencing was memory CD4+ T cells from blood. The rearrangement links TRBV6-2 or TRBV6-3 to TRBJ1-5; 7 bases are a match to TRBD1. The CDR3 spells CASSYRRQGGQPQHF. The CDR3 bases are TGTGCCAGCAGTTACCGTAGACAGGGCGGCCAGCCCCAGCATTTT.